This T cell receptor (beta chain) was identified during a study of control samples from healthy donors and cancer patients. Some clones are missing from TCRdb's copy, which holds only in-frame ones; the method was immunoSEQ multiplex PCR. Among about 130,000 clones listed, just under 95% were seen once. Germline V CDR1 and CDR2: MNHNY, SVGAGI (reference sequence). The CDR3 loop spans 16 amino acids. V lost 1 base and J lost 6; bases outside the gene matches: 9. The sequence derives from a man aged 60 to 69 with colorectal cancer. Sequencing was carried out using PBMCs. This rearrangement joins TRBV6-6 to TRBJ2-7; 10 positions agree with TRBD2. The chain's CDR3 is CASSYWGTSVTGEQYF. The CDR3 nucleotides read TGTGCCAGCAGTTACTGGGGGACTAGCGTTACGGGCGAGCAGTACTTC.